Listed here are 13 T cell receptor beta chains from one sample, sequenced in a study of shared clonotypes between healthy human individuals. The table came from immunoSEQ multiplex PCR; TCRdb's copy has only in-frame clones and leaves some out. The data contain approximately 2.5 million clones, approximately 94% of them seen just once; the ten biggest clones take up 0.36%. Sequencing was done on a sample of naive CD4+ T cells from PBMCs. This sample's subset: CD45RA+ positively selected. The receptors shown here come from a man younger than 35 in good health. Some clones in this sample may be carry-over from other donors' samples.

The rearrangement joins TRBV7-8 to TRBJ2-3; 13 positions agree with TRBD2. The junction had 11 bases not matched to a gene; V was cut back by 4 bases and J by 4 bases. Germline V CDR1 and CDR2: SGHVS, FQNEAQ. The CDR3 has 18 residues. DNA of the CDR3: TGTGCCAGCAGCTCATTATCCCGGACTAGCGGGAGATCAGATACGCAGTATTTT. It yields the protein CASSSLSRTSGRSDTQYF.

V usage is TRBV5-1 and J usage is TRBJ2-7, with a weak D call TRBD1 (6 bases). The germline V gene has CDR1 SGHRS and CDR2 YFSETQ. The CDR3 is made up of 15 amino acids. Deletions cut 4 bases from V and 3 bases from J, with 17 bases between. CDR3 sequence (DNA): TGCGCCAGCAGCGAGGTAACAGGGTCACTCTACGAGCAGTACTTC. Translating gives CASSEVTGSLYEQYF. Supplemented by reference TRBV5-1 and TRBJ2-7, the full variable domain reads KAGVTQTPRYLIKTRGQQVTLSCSPISGHRSVSWYQQTPGQGLQFLFEYFSETQRNKGNFPGRFSGRQFSNSRSEMNVSTLELGDSALYLCASSEVTGSLYEQYFGPGTRLTVT.

The chain couples TRBV28 to TRBJ2-6, with a weak D call TRBD1 (6 bases). V gave up 4 bases and J gave up 3 bases, with 10 bases separating them. This CDR3 spans 15 amino acids. Germline CDR1 and CDR2: MDHEN and SYDVKM. In DNA, the CDR3 is TGTGCCAGCAGTTACAGGGTCGGTGGGGCCAACGTCCTGACTTTC. Translating it yields CASSYRVGGANVLTF.

About this clone itself: The same CDR3 is also encoded by other DNA sequences in this sample. The chain has TRBV5-1 and TRBJ2-7, with TRBD1 matching over 8 bases. The CDR3 spans 14 residues. Germline CDR1 and CDR2: SGHRS and YFSETQ. The ends lost 5 bases at V and 1 base at J; junction bases unmatched: 5. CDR3 sequence (DNA): TGCGCCAGCAGTTCTACAGGGGGATCCTACGAGCAGTACTTC. This gives the protein CASSSTGGSYEQYF.

The rearrangement links TRBV5-1 to TRBJ2-7; D may be TRBD1 or TRBD2 (5 bases each). V was cut by 5 bases and J by 0 bases, with 12 bases left in between. The V gene's germline CDR1 is SGHRS and CDR2 YFSETQ. The CDR3 is 14 residues long. The CDR3 DNA is TGCGCCAGCAGTAATGGGGACCACTCCTACGAGCAGTACTTC. This sequence encodes CASSNGDHSYEQYF.

This clone was found once. The CDR3 region has the DNA TGTGCCAGCAGCCCAGAGGGGACTGGCTCCTACAATGAGCAGTTCTTC. Its translation is CASSPEGTGSYNEQFF. The V gene is TRBV11-3, the J gene TRBJ2-1; D perhaps matches TRBD2 (6 bases). The CDR3 consists of 16 residues. Germline V CDR1 and CDR2: SGHNT, YENEEA. V lost 5 bases to trimming and J lost 0 bases, with 14 bases between them.

This chain connects TRBV5-1 to TRBJ1-4, with 10 bases lining up with TRBD1. V shed 4 bases, J shed 7 bases, and the junction held 7 bases outside the gene matches. This CDR3 spans 15 amino acids. Germline-derived CDR1 and CDR2 are SGHRS and YFSETQ. CDR3 sequence (DNA): TGCGCCAGCAGCCCGACAGGGGGCTCGGGTGAAAAACTGTTTTTT. This translates into CASSPTGGSGEKLFF.

This sequence joins TRBV9 and TRBJ1-2; D is undetermined. This CDR3 has 14 residues. The V and J ends lost 0 bases and 6 bases respectively, with 12 bases between them. Germline V CDR1 and CDR2: SGDLS, YYNGEE. The CDR3 bases are TGTGCCAGCAGCGTAGGGGCCTATCCGGATGGCTACACCTTC. It specifies CASSVGAYPDGYTF.

CDR3 in amino acids: CASSLGFGGSSSYEQYF. The CDR3 DNA reads as TGTGCCAGCAGCTTAGGGTTTGGCGGGTCGAGCTCCTACGAGCAGTACTTC. The chain combines TRBV7-2 with TRBJ2-7, with D maybe TRBD2 (5 bases). Trimming cost V 1 base and J 0 bases, with 16 bases left between them. The germline CDR1 and CDR2 sequences are SGHTA and FQGNSA. CDR3 length: 17 amino acids. The entire variable domain, with the rest obtained from reference TRBV7-2 and TRBJ2-7, is as follows: GAGVSQSPSNKVTEKGKDVELRCDPISGHTALYWYRQSLGQGLEFLIYFQGNSAPDKSGLPSDRFSAERTGGSVSTLTIQRTQQEDSAVYLCASSLGFGGSSSYEQYFGPGTRLTVT.

The table lists this clone with a few counts. The chain employs TRBV10-3 and TRBJ1-2, with a weak D call TRBD1 (6 bases). The CDR3 runs 14 residues. The germline V gene has CDR1 ENHRY and CDR2 SYGVKD. V lost 6 bases and J lost 2, with 13 bases in between. The CDR3 region has the DNA TGTGCCATCAGCGTAGGAGACAGGAACTATGGCTACACCTTC. Residues: CAISVGDRNYGYTF.

The rearrangement joins TRBV28 to TRBJ1-2, with D maybe TRBD1 (6 bases). The CDR3 is made up of 15 amino acids. Germline CDR1 MDHEN, CDR2 SYDVKM. With 5 bases removed from V and 0 bases from J, the gap between germline ends came to 13 bases. Written as DNA, the CDR3 is TGTGCCAGCAGTATTCGGACAGTAGCTAACTATGGCTACACCTTC. Residues: CASSIRTVANYGYTF.

This chain joins TRBV5-4 and TRBJ2-1, with 9 bases fitting TRBD2. After removal of 5 bases from V and 2 bases from J, the junction contained 5 bases not matched to a gene. CDR1 and CDR2 (germline): SGHNT, YYREEE (reference sequence). This CDR3 contains 15 residues. The CDR3 reads CASSPGGRAYNEQFF. CDR3 in DNA: TGTGCCAGCAGTCCGGGCGGGAGGGCCTACAATGAGCAGTTCTTC.

The DNA of the CDR3 is TGTGCCAGCATCGGGACTAGTGGAGATACGCAGTATTTT. It is translated as CASIGTSGDTQYF. This sequence joins TRBV11-2 and TRBJ2-3; 8 bases map to TRBD2. The CDR3 has 13 amino acids. The V and J ends lost 7 bases and 5 bases, in that order; junction bases with no gene match: 5. Germline lookup yields CDR1 SGHAT and CDR2 FQNNGV.